The following is a T cell receptor (beta chain) sequence with its context. Its target antigen remains unknown. No qualities accompany the bases; no much larger clone lies one base away. Library prep was done by the immunoSEQ multiplex PCR assay. TCRdb retrieved this table from immuneACCESS and kept in-frame rearrangements only. Not all clones are present; in checked studies, unresolved V genes account for under half, and no reason is known for the remainder. Present in this sample are more than 7,500 clones, roughly 84% of which were seen just once. The ten largest clonotypes hold about 2.5% of the sample. The data were taken from a study of T cells and Merkel cell carcinoma outcomes (dated by TCRdb to 2019 to 2021). For the wider study: In patients with Merkel cell carcinoma, researchers looked at whether the T-cell repertoire of the tumor, along with T-cell density, could predict clinical outcome. Overall results and qualifications from the work: According to the report, clinical outcomes in Merkel cell carcinoma patients could be predicted using T-cell density together with features of the T-cell repertoire.

The samples were taken from patients with Merkel cell carcinoma. Counted from cysteine to phenylalanine, this CDR3 has 11 amino acids. The DNA shown is the 33-base CDR3, in frame from base 1. V gives up 7 bases and J gives up 4 bases, and the segment between their germline ends measures 5 bases. CDR1 and CDR2 are drawn from the germline V gene (reference sequence): MNHNY, SVGAGI. The V and J segments used are TRBV6-6 and TRBJ1-3, with no confidently assigned D gene. Source material: tumor tissue from Merkel cell carcinoma. This receptor was obtained from a human donor with Merkel cell carcinoma. The sequence in DNA is TGTGCCAGCACGACGGGAAACACCATATATTTT. This codes for CASTTGNTIYF.